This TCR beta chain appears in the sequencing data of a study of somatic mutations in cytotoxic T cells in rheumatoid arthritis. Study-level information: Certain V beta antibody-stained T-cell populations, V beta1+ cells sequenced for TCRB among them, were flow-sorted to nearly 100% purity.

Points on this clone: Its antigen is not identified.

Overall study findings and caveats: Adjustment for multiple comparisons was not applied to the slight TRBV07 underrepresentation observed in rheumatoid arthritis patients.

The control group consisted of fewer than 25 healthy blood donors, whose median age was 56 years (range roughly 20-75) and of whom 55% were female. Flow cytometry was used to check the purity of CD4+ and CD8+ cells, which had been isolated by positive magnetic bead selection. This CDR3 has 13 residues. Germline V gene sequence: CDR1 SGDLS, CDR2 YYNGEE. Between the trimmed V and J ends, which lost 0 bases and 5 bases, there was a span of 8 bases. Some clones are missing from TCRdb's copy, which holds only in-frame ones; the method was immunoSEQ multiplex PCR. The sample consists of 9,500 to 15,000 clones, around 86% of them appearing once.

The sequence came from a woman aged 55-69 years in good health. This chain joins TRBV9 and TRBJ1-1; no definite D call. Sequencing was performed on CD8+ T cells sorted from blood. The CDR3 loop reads CASSVAGRTEAFF. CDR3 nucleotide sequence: TGTGCCAGCAGCGTAGCCGGGAGAACTGAAGCTTTCTTT.